The present T cell receptor (beta chain) was sequenced within a study of radiation and T cells in renal cell carcinoma. Study-wide results and caveats: From baseline, blood top tumor clonotypes peaked at 2 weeks post-radiation.

Per germline, CDR1 SQVTM and CDR2 ANQGSEA. Trimming cost V 7 bases and J 3 bases; bases outside gene matches: 3. This CDR3 is 11 amino acids long. Time point here: blood 4 weeks post-SBRT, at nephrectomy. Treatment reported: 15 Gy SBRT to primary tumor, nephrectomy 4 weeks later. As regards this clone: The antigen remains unidentified.

Here immunoSEQ multiplex PCR was the method, and the copy in TCRdb shows in-frame clones only, minus some. The sample contains around 180,000 clones, approximately 90% of which appear only once. The origin of this receptor is a woman aged 50 to 65 with renal cell carcinoma. This chain connects TRBV29-1 to TRBJ2-7, with 7 bases fitting TRBD1. The specimen comprised blood, sampled from a patient whose treatment included radiotherapy and nephrectomy. The CDR3 is CSARQGYEQYF. The CDR3 DNA reads TGCAGCGCACGACAGGGCTACGAGCAGTACTTC.